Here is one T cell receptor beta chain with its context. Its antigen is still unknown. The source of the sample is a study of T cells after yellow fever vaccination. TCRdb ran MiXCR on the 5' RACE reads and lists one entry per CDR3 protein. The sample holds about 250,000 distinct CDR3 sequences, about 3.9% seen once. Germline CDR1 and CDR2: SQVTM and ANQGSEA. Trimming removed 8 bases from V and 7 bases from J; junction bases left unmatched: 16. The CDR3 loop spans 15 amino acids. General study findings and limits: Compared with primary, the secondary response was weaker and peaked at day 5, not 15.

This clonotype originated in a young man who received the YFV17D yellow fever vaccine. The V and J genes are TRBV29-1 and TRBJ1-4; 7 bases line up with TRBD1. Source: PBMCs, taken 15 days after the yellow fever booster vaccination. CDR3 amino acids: CSPPGQLTRCEKLFF. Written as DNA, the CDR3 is TGCAGCCCACCGGGACAGCTGACCCGGTGTGAAAAACTGTTTTTT.